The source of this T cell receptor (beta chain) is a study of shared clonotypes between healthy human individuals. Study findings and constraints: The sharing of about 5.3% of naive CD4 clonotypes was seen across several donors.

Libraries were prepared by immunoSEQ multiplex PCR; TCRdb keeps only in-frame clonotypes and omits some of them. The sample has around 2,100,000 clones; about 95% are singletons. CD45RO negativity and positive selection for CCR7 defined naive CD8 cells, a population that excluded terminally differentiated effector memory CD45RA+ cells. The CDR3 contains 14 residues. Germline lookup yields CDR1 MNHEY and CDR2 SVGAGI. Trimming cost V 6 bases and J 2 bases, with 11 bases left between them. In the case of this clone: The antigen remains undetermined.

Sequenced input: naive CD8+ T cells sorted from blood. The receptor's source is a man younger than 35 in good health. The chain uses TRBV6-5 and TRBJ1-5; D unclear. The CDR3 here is CASRPVMGNQPQHF. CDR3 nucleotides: TGTGCCAGCAGGCCCGTCATGGGCAATCAGCCCCAGCATTTT.